This T cell receptor beta chain was documented in a study of T cell responses to AZD1222 COVID-19 vaccine. A remark on this clone: Its antigen is unidentified.

Germline assignment: CDR1 SNHLY and CDR2 FYNNEI. V lost 0 bases to trimming and J lost 2 bases; unmatched junction nucleotides: 1. The CDR3 sequence is 14 residues long. Study observations and caveats: The breadth and depth of Spike-specific TCRs increased once two AZD1222 doses had been given.

TCRdb's copy holds only in-frame clones and misses some; the assay was immunoSEQ multiplex PCR. In the table there are roughly 150,000 clones, 90% to 95% of which are singletons. The receptor was derived from an adult in good health. The V call is TRBV2, the J call TRBJ2-7, with 7 bases that match TRBD1. The sequencing here drew on peripheral blood, taken on day 0 of AZD1222 vaccination. The CDR3 protein is CASSEAQGAYEQYF. For the CDR3, the DNA is TGTGCCAGCAGTGAAGCGCAGGGGGCCTACGAGCAGTACTTC.